The entry below describes one T cell receptor beta chain. Its antigen is not known. The entry originates in a study of vaccination and CD4 T cells after COVID-19. Overall study: Nasal swab PCR identified SARS-CoV-2 in the convalescent patients, of whom roughly 9 were mild and one severe. SARS-CoV-2, HCoV-NL63, HCoV-OC43 and HCoV-229E supplied the overlapping spike peptides used to stimulate cells.

The treatment here: approximately nine-day PBMC culture with coronavirus spike peptide pools or control peptides (ViraFEST assay). Deletions cut 6 bases from V and 0 bases from J, with 14 bases between. This CDR3 is built from 15 residues. The germline V gene encodes CDR1 MGHDK and CDR2 SYGVNS. Oncomine TCR Beta short-read sequencing was applied to DNA from cultured CD4+ T cells. Genomic DNA was drawn out of CD4+ T cells grown in culture. Each CDR3 protein is one row after TCRdb ran MiXCR on the PCR reads. Of some 10,000 distinct CDR3 sequences in the sample, roughly three fifths were seen once. The receptor's source is a human donor who had recovered from COVID-19. Sequencing was carried out using CD4+ T cells from blood, cultured in vitro. V usage is TRBV25-1 and J usage is TRBJ1-1; D unresolved. The CDR3 DNA follows: TGTGCCAGCAGCGAAAACTTGGCTATGAACACTGAAGCTTTCTTT. Translated: CASSENLAMNTEAFF.